This entry is about one T cell receptor (beta chain). This entry comes from a study of T cells in Graves' hyperthyroidism and ophthalmopathy. Regions amplified from RNA transcripts were the TCR beta CDR3 regions. RT-PCR in the first round (using the HTBI primer set) targeted the TCR CDR3. TCRdb itself ran the multiplex PCR reads through MiXCR, one entry per CDR3 protein. Of hundreds of thousands of distinct CDR3 sequences in the sample, about 38% were seen once. Germline V lookup: CDR1 SEHNR, CDR2 FQNEAQ (reference sequence). The V and J ends lost 1 base and 7 bases respectively, with 5 bases between them. The CDR3 contains 11 residues.

This chain connects TRBV7-9 to TRBJ2-7, with D unresolved. This sequence originates from a man aged 18 to 30 with Graves' hyperthyroidism. The sequenced sample consisted of blood. The chain's CDR3 is CASSLDEEQYF. DNA of the CDR3: TGTGCCAGCAGCTTAGACGAAGAGCAGTACTTC.